This section outlines one TCR beta chain sequence together with its context. Its antigen is currently not known. Base qualities are not at hand, and no much larger clone is one base apart. The data belong to a study of spatial heterogeneity in lung cancer (dated by TCRdb to the late 2010s). Some background on the complete study: Beta-chain transcripts were consistently detected in greater numbers than alpha-chain transcripts, which likely reflected higher beta-chain transcript abundance. TCR transcript counts in tumor regions correlated strongly with a T cell transcriptional module score from matched bulk RNA-seq. In the raw uncorrected reads, each unique combination of TCR and UMI appeared more than ten times on average. TCR alpha and beta repertoires were quantitatively compared across multiple tumor regions, matched nontumor lung and blood in non-small cell lung cancer. The study linked features of the TCR repertoire to counts of nonsynonymous mutations, which were determined by whole-exome sequencing of tumor tissue. At surgery, hundreds of tumor regions, some 61 matched nontumor lung samples and fewer than 60 PBMC samples were TCR-sequenced for both alpha and beta chains.

Between the V and J ends, shortened by 1 base and 7 bases respectively, the junction contains 8 bases. Spanning cysteine to phenylalanine, the CDR3 consists of 13 amino acids. Solely the CDR3 DNA is kept, with 39 bases framed from the first base. The germline V gene provides CDR1 MGHRA and CDR2 YSYEKL. Library creation used 5' RACE. Sequencing was carried out with a NextSeq 500. To allow correction of PCR and sequencing errors, the TCR library protocol tagged every TCR cDNA molecule with a unique molecular identifier. The paper's processing steps were these. Decombinator tools were used for TCR identification, UMI-based error correction and CDR3 extraction. Expanded TCRs were defined as those above a frequency of 2 per 1,000, corresponding to the top 1% of the tumor frequency distribution. Expanded tumor TCRs were classed as regional if statistically deemed absent (corrected P<0.05) from at least one tumor region, otherwise ubiquitous. Each repertoire was subsampled 100 times to 5,000 TCRs, after which Renyi diversity was computed with the R vegan package. CDR3 similarity networks were built from amino acid triplet string-kernel similarity, with CDR3s being connected when pairwise similarity was above 0.82. In-frame beta chains were kept once TCRdb had trimmed the public reads at Q25 with fastp and called clones with MiXCR. Each CDR3 protein gets just one entry, which takes the most common genes and DNA from the rows behind it. The V and J calls here are based on TCRdb, not the publication. Across this sample there are about 20,000 distinct CDR3 sequences, with more than 15% seen only once. The top ten hold roughly 29% of the sample.

Interpreted using the paper, the time point label stands for: sample taken at primary tumor resection. The donors were more than 65 patients from the lung TRACERx cohort who had early-stage, untreated non-small cell lung cancer. TCR sequencing used whole RNA extracted from tumor and nontumor lung tissue, or from cryopreserved PBMC samples, without cell sorting. A patient was chosen for TCR sequencing only when enough RNA was available from at least two tumor regions. Before being selected, tumor and adjacent nontumor lung specimens were reviewed by a lung pathologist. General study outcomes and caveats: The number of expanded intratumoral alpha and beta TCRs correlated with the tumor nonsynonymous mutation count. TCR-seq coverage of tumor T cells was estimated to be only about 7% for alpha chains and around 13% for beta chains. The count of ubiquitous expanded TCRs correlated with the count of ubiquitous nonsynonymous mutations, and the count of regional expanded TCRs correlated with the count of regional nonsynonymous mutations. Additional single-cell paired TCR alpha and beta sequencing was considered necessary to confirm, at a functional level, the hypothesis that regional TCRs recognize regional mutations.

The rearrangement combines TRBV4-1 with TRBJ2-1; the best D guess is TRBD2, with 5 bases matching. This sample comprised lung tumor tissue, obtained at surgery. This sequence originates from a female donor with early-stage non-small cell lung cancer. The CDR3 region has the sequence CASSQGGGNEQFF. The DNA sequence is given as TGCGCCAGCAGCCAAGGCGGCGGGAATGAGCAGTTCTTC.